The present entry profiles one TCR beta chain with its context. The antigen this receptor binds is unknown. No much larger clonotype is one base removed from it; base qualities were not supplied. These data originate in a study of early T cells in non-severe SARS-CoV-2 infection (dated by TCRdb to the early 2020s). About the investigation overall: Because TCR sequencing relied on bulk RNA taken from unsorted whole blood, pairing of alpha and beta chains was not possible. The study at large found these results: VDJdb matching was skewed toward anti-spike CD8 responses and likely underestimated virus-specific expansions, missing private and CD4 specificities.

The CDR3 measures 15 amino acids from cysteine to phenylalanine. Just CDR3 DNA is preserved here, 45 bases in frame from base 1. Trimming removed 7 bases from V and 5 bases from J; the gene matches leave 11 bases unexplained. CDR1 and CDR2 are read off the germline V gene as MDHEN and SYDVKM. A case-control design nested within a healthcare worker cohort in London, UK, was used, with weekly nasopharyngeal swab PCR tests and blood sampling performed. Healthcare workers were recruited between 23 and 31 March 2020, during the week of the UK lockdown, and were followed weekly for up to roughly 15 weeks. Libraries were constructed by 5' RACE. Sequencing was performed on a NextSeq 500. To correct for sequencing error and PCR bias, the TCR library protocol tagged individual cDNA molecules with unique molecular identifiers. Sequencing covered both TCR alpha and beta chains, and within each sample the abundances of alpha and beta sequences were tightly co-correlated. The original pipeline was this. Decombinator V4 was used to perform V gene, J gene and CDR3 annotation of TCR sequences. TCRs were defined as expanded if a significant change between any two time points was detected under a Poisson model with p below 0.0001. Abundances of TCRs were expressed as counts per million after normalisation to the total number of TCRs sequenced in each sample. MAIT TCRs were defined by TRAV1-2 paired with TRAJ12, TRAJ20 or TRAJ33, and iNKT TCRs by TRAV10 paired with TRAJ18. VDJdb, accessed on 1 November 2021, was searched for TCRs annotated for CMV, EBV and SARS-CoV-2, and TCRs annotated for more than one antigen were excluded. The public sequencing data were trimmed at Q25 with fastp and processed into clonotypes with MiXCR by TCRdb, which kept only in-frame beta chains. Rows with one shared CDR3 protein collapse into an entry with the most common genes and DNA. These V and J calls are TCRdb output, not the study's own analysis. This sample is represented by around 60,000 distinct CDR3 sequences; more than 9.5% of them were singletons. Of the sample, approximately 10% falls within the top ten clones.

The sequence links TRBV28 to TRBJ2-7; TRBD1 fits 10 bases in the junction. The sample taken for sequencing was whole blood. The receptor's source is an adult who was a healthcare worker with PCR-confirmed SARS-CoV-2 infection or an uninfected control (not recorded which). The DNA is TGTGCCAGCACCTCATGGGGGGACAGGGGTAACGAGCAGTACTTC. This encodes CASTSWGDRGNEQYF.